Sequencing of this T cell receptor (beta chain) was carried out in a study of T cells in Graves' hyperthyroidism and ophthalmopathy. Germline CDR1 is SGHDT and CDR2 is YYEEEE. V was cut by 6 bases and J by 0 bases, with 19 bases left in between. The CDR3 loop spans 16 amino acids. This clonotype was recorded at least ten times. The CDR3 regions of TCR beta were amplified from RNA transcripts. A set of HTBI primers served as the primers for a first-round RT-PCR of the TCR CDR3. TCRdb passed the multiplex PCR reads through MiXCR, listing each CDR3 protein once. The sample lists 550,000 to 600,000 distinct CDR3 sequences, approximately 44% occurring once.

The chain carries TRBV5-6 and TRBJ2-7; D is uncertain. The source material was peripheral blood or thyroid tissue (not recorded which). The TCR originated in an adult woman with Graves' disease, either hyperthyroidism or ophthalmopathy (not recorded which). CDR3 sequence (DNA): TGTGCCAGCACCGGACCCCCCAGTGACAACTCCTACGAGCAGTACTTC. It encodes CASTGPPSDNSYEQYF.